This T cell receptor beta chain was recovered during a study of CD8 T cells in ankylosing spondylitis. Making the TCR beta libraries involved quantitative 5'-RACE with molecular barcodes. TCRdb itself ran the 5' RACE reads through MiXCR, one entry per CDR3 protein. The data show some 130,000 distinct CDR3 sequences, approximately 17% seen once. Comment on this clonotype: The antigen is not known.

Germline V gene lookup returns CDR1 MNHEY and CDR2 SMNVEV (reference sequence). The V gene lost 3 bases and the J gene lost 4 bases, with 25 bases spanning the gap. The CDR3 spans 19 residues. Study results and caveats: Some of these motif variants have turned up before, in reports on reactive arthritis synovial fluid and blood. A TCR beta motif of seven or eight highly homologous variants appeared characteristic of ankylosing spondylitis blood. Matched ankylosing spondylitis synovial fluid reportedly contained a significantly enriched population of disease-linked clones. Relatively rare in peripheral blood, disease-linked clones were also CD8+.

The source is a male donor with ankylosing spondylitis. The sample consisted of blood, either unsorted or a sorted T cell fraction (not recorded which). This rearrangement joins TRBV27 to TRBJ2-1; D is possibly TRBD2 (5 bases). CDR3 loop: CASSFTPLAGSPSYNEQFF. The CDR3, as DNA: TGTGCCAGCAGTTTCACCCCCCTCGCGGGTTCCCCCTCTTACAATGAGCAGTTCTTC.